Described below is a single TCR beta chain sequence and its context. The sample belongs to a study of blood T cells in healthy people across ages. A J-beta primer mix and a sample-barcoded 5' primer were used in a second PCR of about 7 to 12 cycles. TCRdb re-called the 5' RACE reads with MiXCR, one entry per CDR3 protein. The profile covers 910,000 or so distinct CDR3 sequences, with roughly half appearing a single time and about a fifth taken by the ten largest. Germline V gives CDR1 MNHNY, CDR2 SVGAGI (reference sequence). The CDR3 length is 16 residues. V was clipped by 0 bases and J by 0 bases, with 9 bases between them.

This receptor was taken from a woman aged 60-75 years in good health. The sample taken for sequencing was blood. This chain links TRBV6-6 with TRBJ2-1; D may be TRBD1 or TRBD2 (5 bases each). CDR3 DNA: TGTGCCAGCAGTTACTCCCGGGGCCACTCCTACAATGAGCAGTTCTTC. Amino acid sequence: CASSYSRGHSYNEQFF.